The rows below give T cell receptor beta chains drawn from one sample of a study of vaccination effects on CD4 cells after COVID-19. The antigens of these receptors remain unknown. The data were produced by immunoSEQ multiplex PCR, yet TCRdb's version contains in-frame clones alone and is incomplete. This sample carries 40,000 to 45,000 clones, under 70% of them seen once, and the ten largest clones take 6% to 8.5%. The source material was CD4+ T cells from PBMCs cultured without peptide, sampled after COVID-19 vaccination. The receptor set was obtained from a human donor who received a COVID-19 vaccine. The CDR3 runs from the conserved cysteine through the conserved F or W. D genes are given only for firm matches.

V,D,J,DNA,CDR3
TRBV7-6,-,TRBJ1-3,TGTGCCAGCAGCCCCACCCCGGGGGCATACGGAAACACCATATATTTT,CASSPTPGAYGNTIYF
TRBV3-1/TRBV3-2,TRBD2,TRBJ2-3,TGTGCCAGCAGCCCGACTAGCGGGAGCACAGATACGCAGTATTTT,CASSPTSGSTDTQYF
TRBV19,-,TRBJ2-2,TGTGCCAGTAGTATGAAGACCCAGAGTTCCCCTAGGGGGGAGCTGTTTTTT,CASSMKTQSSPRGELFF
TRBV2,TRBD1,TRBJ2-5,TGTGCCAGCTTCCGGGACAGGGGGCTCGGGGAGACCCAGTACTTC,CASFRDRGLGETQYF
TRBV7-2,-,TRBJ2-1,TGTGCCAGCAGCTCCGGACCTTCGTCCAATGAGCAGTTCTTC,CASSSGPSSNEQFF
TRBV6-2/TRBV6-3,-,TRBJ2-3,TGTGCCAGCAGTCCCTCCACAGATACGCAGTATTTT,CASSPSTDTQYF
TRBV9,TRBD1,TRBJ2-5,TGTGCCAGCAGCGTAGATTTCCCGGGACAGGGGTTGGGAGGGCACCAAGAGACCCAGTACTTC,CASSVDFPGQGLGGHQETQYF
TRBV19,-,TRBJ2-3,TGTGCCAGTAGTGACTCACCGACTAGCACAGATACGCAGTATTTT,CASSDSPTSTDTQYF
TRBV11-2,-,TRBJ2-7,TGTGCCAGCAGCTTAGTAGCCAGCGGATTTATCTCCTACGAGCAGTACTTC,CASSLVASGFISYEQYF
TRBV5-1,-,TRBJ2-2,TGCGCCAGCAGCTTGGCGGGGAATTCAGACACCGGGGAGCTGTTTTTT,CASSLAGNSDTGELFF
TRBV5-1,-,TRBJ2-7,TGCGCCAGCAGCTTGATGACAGAGTACGAGCAGTACTTC,CASSLMTEYEQYF
TRBV6-5,-,TRBJ2-3,TGTGCCAGCAGTCCACAGGGAAATACGCAGTATTTT,CASSPQGNTQYF
TRBV19,TRBD2,TRBJ2-7,TGTGCCAGTAGTACGCCGACTAGCGGGAGCTCCTACGAGCAGTACTTC,CASSTPTSGSSYEQYF
TRBV5-1,TRBD1,TRBJ1-2,TGCGCCAGCAGACAGGGGACGACCAACTATGGCTACACCTTC,CASRQGTTNYGYTF
TRBV10-1,-,TRBJ1-2,TGCGCCAGCAGTGACCAGGCCTATGGCTACACCTTC,CASSDQAYGYTF